The 9 T cell receptor beta chains in this list originate from one sample, sequenced in a study of T-cell reconstitution after alpha-beta-depleted transplantation in children. Researchers prepared the TCRbeta library using unique molecular identifiers, the study reports. TCRdb re-derived calls from the PCR reads in MiXCR, one entry per CDR3 protein. Of roughly 100,000 distinct CDR3 sequences listed, less than 6% are singletons. Sequenced here: PBMCs, mostly from graft donor cells, sampled 60 days after TCRalphabeta/CD19-depleted stem cell transplant. These receptors were taken from a female patient between 2 and 15 years old who had a stem cell transplant for Fanconi anemia, so the T cells may come from the graft donor.

This clonotype showed up many times. V is TRBV2 and J is TRBJ2-7; TRBD1 matches at 8 bases. Germline V gives CDR1 SNHLY, CDR2 FYNNEI. The length of the CDR3 is 18 residues. V was pared by 9 bases and J by 2 bases, with 21 bases of the junction left unmatched. The CDR3 DNA is TGTGCCAGGTCCAGACGGGACAGGCGACAAGGGCCTCCCTACGAGCAGTACTTC. This gives the protein CARSRRDRRQGPPYEQYF. Complete variable domain (other parts from reference TRBV2 and TRBJ2-7): EPEVTQTPSHQVTQMGQEVILRCVPISNHLYFYWYRQILGQKVEFLVSFYNNEISEKSEIFDDQFSVERPDGSNFTLKIRSTKLEDSAMYFCARSRRDRRQGPPYEQYFGPGTRLTVT.

This clonotype has a count of ten or more. The chain is built from TRBV7-2 and TRBJ2-1; 7 nucleotides agree with TRBD1. Germline V gives CDR1 SGHTA, CDR2 FQGNSA. V was clipped by 5 bases and J by 6 bases; unmatched bases: 4. The length of the CDR3 is 13 residues. CDR3: CASSPDRVNEQFF. The CDR3 coding sequence is TGTGCCAGCAGCCCCGACAGGGTCAATGAGCAGTTCTTC.

This clonotype was seen at least ten times. The chain joins TRBV5-1 to TRBJ2-3; TRBD2 matches 7 bases. J was trimmed by 4 bases and V by 0 bases; bases with no gene match: 2. This CDR3 region has 14 residues. Germline V gene sequence: CDR1 SGHRS, CDR2 YFSETQ. DNA for the CDR3: TGCGCCAGCAGCTTGGATAGCGGGTCAGATACGCAGTATTTT. Its translation: CASSLDSGSDTQYF.

This clonotype occurred a few times. The chain couples TRBV5-5 to TRBJ1-1; D call uncertain. The CDR3 spans 16 residues. Germline V CDR1 and CDR2: SGHKS, YYEKEE (reference sequence). With 2 bases removed from V and 3 bases from J, the gap between germline ends came to 17 bases. In DNA, the CDR3 is TGTGCCAGCAGCTTTTTTTCCGTTTGGGGAGACACTGAAGCTTTCTTT. Encoded protein: CASSFFSVWGDTEAFF.

This clonotype came up many times. V and J are TRBV12-3 or TRBV12-4 and TRBJ2-4; the D gene is possibly TRBD2 (6 bases). This CDR3 has 18 amino acids. Trimming cost V 3 bases and J 6 bases, with 24 bases left between them. The CDR3 is CASSFHLAWVSSPNIQYF. CDR3 sequence (DNA): TGTGCCAGCAGTTTTCATCTAGCGTGGGTCAGTTCACCAAACATTCAGTACTTC.

This clonotype was counted between two and nine times. The rearrangement joins TRBV20-1 to TRBJ2-1, with 7 positions matching TRBD1. V lost 4 bases and J lost 4; bases outside the gene matches: 4. Germline lookup yields CDR1 DFQATT and CDR2 SNEGSKA (reference sequence). The CDR3 totals 13 residues. The CDR3 DNA follows: TGCAGTGCTACCCGGGACAGTTACAATGAGCAGTTCTTC. Translating it yields CSATRDSYNEQFF.

In its sample, this clonotype was seen a few times. V is TRBV9 and J is TRBJ1-5; no clear D. Trimming took off 0 bases at V and 4 bases at J, with 8 bases between the two ends. Germline V lookup: CDR1 SGDLS, CDR2 YYNGEE. The CDR3 sequence is 14 residues long. CDR3 residues: CASSVGGQNQPQHF. The CDR3 coding sequence is TGTGCCAGCAGCGTAGGGGGTCAAAATCAGCCCCAGCATTTT.

In this sample, this clonotype turned up many times. The V call is TRBV10-3, the J call TRBJ1-1; D is unresolved. Germline V lookup: CDR1 ENHRY, CDR2 SYGVKD. The CDR3 spans 15 residues. Trimming took off 2 bases at V and 0 bases at J, with 10 bases between the two ends. This chain's CDR3 is CAISEGQAMNTEAFF. For the CDR3, the DNA is TGTGCCATCAGTGAGGGCCAGGCAATGAACACTGAAGCTTTCTTT.

The J gene is TRBJ2-1, the V gene TRBV7-3, with D maybe TRBD2 (6 bases). V gave up 2 bases and J gave up 4 bases, with 15 bases separating them. The CDR3 covers 16 residues. Germline V gene lookup returns CDR1 SGHTA and CDR2 FQGTGA. In DNA form, the CDR3 reads TGTGCCAGCAGCTTATTGGGCGGGGTGGGTTACAATGAGCAGTTCTTC. It is translated as CASSLLGGVGYNEQFF. Combining the CDR3 with reference TRBV7-3 and TRBJ2-1 gives the whole variable domain GAGVSQTPSNKVTEKGKYVELRCDPISGHTALYWYRQSLGQGPEFLIYFQGTGAADDSGLPNDRFFAVRPEGSVSTLKIQRTERGDSAVYLCASSLLGGVGYNEQFFGPGTRLTVL.